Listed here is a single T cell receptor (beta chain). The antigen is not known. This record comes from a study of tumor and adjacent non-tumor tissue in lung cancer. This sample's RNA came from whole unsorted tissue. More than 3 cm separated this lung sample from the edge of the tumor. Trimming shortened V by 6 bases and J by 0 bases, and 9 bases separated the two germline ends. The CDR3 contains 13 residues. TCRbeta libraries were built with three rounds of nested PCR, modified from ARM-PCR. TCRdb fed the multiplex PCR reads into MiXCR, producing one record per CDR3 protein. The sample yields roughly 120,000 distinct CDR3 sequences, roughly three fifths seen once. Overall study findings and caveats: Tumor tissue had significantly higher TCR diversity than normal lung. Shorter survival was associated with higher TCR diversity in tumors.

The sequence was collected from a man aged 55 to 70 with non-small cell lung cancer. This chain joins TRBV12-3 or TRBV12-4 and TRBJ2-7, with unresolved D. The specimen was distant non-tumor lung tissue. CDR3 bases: TGTGCCAGCAGGTCACGGGCCTCCTACGAGCAGTACTTC. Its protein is CASRSRASYEQYF.